This T cell receptor (beta chain) was profiled in a study of T cells expressing NK-cell markers. Study findings and constraints: The CD3+CD56-NKG2C+ fraction of a handful of donors was likewise dominated by these clonotypes. As a fraction of CD8+ T cells, dominant NKG2C+ clonotypes reached about 1.0-8% in six donors.

UMIs were included in TCR beta cDNA generated by 5'RACE template switching. TCRdb reprocessed the 5' RACE reads, keeping one entry per CDR3 protein, no DNA. Here the sample table reports 550,000 to 600,000 distinct CDR3 sequences. Notes on this clonotype: Its antigen is as yet unknown.

CDR3 length equals 12 residues. Germline CDR1 reads DFQATT; CDR2 reads SNEGSKA (reference sequence). This receptor was taken from a man in his late teens or twenties in good health. Sequencing was done on a sample of blood T cells: a sorted CD56 or NKG2C T cell subset, CD4+ or CD8+ T cells, or bulk PBMC T cells (not recorded which). The chain recombines TRBV20-1 with TRBJ1-4. The CDR3 loop is CSVGVDSEKLFF.